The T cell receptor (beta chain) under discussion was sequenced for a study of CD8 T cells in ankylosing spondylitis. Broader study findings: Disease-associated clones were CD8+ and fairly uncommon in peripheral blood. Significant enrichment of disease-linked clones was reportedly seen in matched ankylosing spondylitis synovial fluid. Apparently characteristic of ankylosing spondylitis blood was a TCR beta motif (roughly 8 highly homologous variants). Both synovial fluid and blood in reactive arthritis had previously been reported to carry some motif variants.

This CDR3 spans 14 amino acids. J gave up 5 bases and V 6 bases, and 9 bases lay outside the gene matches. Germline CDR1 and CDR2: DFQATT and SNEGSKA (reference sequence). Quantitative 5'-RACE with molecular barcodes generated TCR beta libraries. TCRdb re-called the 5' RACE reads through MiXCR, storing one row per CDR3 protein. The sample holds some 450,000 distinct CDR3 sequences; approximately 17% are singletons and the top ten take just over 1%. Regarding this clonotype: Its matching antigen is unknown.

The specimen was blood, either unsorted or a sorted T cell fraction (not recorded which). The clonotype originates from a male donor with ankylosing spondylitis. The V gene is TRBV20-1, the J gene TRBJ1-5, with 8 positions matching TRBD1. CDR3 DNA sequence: TGCAGTGCCGCCCGGACAGGGAGTTATCAGCCCCAGCATTTT. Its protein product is CSAARTGSYQPQHF.